This T cell receptor (beta chain) was captured in a study of T cell repertoires in ileal Crohn's disease. Study in general: Every patient was operated on for stricturing (roughly 60%) or penetrating (roughly 39%) complications. Biopsies of the neoterminal ileum at postoperative colonoscopy form M6 samples.

Clones were sequenced by immunoSEQ multiplex PCR, and TCRdb holds only the in-frame ones, with some missing. The sample contains about 5,300 clones, roughly 74% of which appear only once. The time point denotes: neoterminal ileum biopsy at postoperative endoscopy, about 6 months after surgery. Sequenced sample: ileal tissue. This clonotype was obtained from an adult with Crohn's disease.

CDR3 sequence (DNA): TGTGCCAGCAGCTGGTACCCTGCAGGAACTTTAAGCAATCAGCCCCAGCATTTT. Residues: CASSWYPAGTLSNQPQHF. The chain links TRBV7-2 to TRBJ1-5; D is unclear. Trimming removed 4 bases from V and 1 base from J, with 20 bases in between. In germline, CDR1 is SGHTA, CDR2 FQGNSA. CDR3 length equals 18 residues.